The 3 T cell receptor beta chains below come from one sample, sequenced in a study of graft-versus-host responses after intestinal transplantation. These TCRs' antigens remain unknown. TCRdb keeps only in-frame clones here, not all; method: immunoSEQ multiplex PCR. The sample includes about 100,000 clones, roughly 84% of them seen just once. The sequencing here drew on unstimulated CD4+ T cells sorted from spleen or lymph node cells, taken before transplant. These receptors came from a human donor who was the organ donor for an intestinal transplant.

V and J are TRBV5-1 and TRBJ2-2; tentatively, D is TRBD2 (5 bases). In germline, CDR1 is SGHRS, CDR2 YFSETQ. Trimming stripped 4 bases from V and 6 bases from J, with 13 bases between. CDR3 size: 14 residues. The CDR3 sequence: CASSAGHISGELFF. For the CDR3, the DNA is TGCGCCAGCAGCGCGGGCCACATTTCCGGGGAGCTGTTTTTT.

This chain links TRBV27 with TRBJ1-5; 10 bases are shared with TRBD1. This CDR3 is 15 amino acids long. From germline, CDR1 is MNHEY and CDR2 SMNVEV (reference sequence). The V and J ends lost 2 bases and 2 bases, in that order; junction bases with no gene match: 0. The CDR3 spells CASSLGTGGNQPQHF. CDR3 bases: TGTGCCAGCAGTTTAGGGACAGGGGGCAATCAGCCCCAGCATTTT.

V gene TRBV29-1 combines with J gene TRBJ1-1, with TRBD1 matching 8 bases. Trimming took 5 bases from V and 5 from J; bases not matched to a gene: 7. This CDR3 is built from 13 residues. The V gene's germline CDR1 is SQVTM and CDR2 ANQGSEA. The chain's CDR3 is CSVLDRGITEAFF. As DNA, the CDR3 is TGCAGCGTTTTAGACAGGGGAATAACTGAAGCTTTCTTT. The whole variable domain, filled in from reference TRBV29-1 and TRBJ1-1, reads SAVISQKPSRDICQRGTSLTIQCQVDSQVTMMFWYRQQPGQSLTLIATANQGSEATYESGFVIDKFPISRPNLTFSTLTVSNMSPEDSSIYLCSVLDRGITEAFFGQGTRLTVV.